The clone carrying this T cell receptor (beta chain) has more than one count but fewer than ten. What it binds is not known. The V and J ends lost 1 base and 7 bases respectively, with 26 bases between them. CDR1 is SEHNR, CDR2 FQNEAQ, per germline (reference sequence). This CDR3 is built from 19 residues. The data belong to a study of T-cell memory formation after mild COVID-19. General study findings and limits: Within pre-infection memory, some responding clones were found, suggesting cross-reactive memory joined. Clones that got smaller from day 15 to 85 had even CD4/CD8, while clones growing later tipped toward CD4+.

TCR alpha and TCR beta cDNA libraries carrying sample barcodes and UMIs were produced by 5'RACE using constant-segment primers. TCRdb reprocessed the 5' RACE reads via MiXCR and lists one record per CDR3 protein. The table has tens of thousands of distinct CDR3 sequences, about 13% seen once. The V gene is TRBV7-9, the J gene TRBJ2-1, with a weak D call TRBD2 (7 bases). Sequenced sample: PBMCs or a T cell subset sorted from them (not recorded which). The source is an adult woman who had mild COVID-19 (a few samples of this study predate the infection). Cell type and time point are not known. CDR3 sequence (DNA): TGTGCCAGCAGCTTAGGAGCAACCTTACGGGGGGCTGCCAAGAATGAGCAGTTCTTC. As protein: CASSLGATLRGAAKNEQFF. The whole variable domain, remainder taken from reference TRBV7-9 and TRBJ2-1, is DTGVSQNPRHKITKRGQNVTFRCDPISEHNRLYWYRQTLGQGPEFLTYFQNEAQLEKSRLLSDRFSAERPKGSFSTLEIQRTEQGDSAMYLCASSLGATLRGAAKNEQFFGPGTRLTVL.